This T cell receptor beta chain was recorded in a study of blood T cell repertoires in COVID-19. Study-level information: Nucleic acid was either cDNA or gDNA, and it came from T cells, B-cell-depleted T cells, or PBMCs.

Germline V gives CDR1 LNHDA, CDR2 SQIVND (reference sequence). Trimming took 10 bases from V and 4 from J, leaving 11 bases between them. The CDR3 extends over 13 amino acids. Per the authors' pipeline: Estimation of nucleated cell counts relied on the amplification of reference gene primers. TCRdb keeps only in-frame clones here, not all; method: immunoSEQ multiplex PCR. That table supplies the V and J calls and clone size; D and trimming were determined from the DNA. This sample carries 450,000 to 500,000 clones, approximately 85% of them seen once, and the ten largest clones take under 4%. Sequencing used peripheral blood. The chain recombines TRBV19 with TRBJ1-6; possible D gene TRBD1, 6 bases. The clonotype was recovered from a human donor in a cohort sampled during active COVID-19. CDR3 amino acids: CATSGQYNSPLHF. The CDR3 nucleotides are TGTGCCACCTCTGGACAGTATAATTCACCCCTCCACTTT.